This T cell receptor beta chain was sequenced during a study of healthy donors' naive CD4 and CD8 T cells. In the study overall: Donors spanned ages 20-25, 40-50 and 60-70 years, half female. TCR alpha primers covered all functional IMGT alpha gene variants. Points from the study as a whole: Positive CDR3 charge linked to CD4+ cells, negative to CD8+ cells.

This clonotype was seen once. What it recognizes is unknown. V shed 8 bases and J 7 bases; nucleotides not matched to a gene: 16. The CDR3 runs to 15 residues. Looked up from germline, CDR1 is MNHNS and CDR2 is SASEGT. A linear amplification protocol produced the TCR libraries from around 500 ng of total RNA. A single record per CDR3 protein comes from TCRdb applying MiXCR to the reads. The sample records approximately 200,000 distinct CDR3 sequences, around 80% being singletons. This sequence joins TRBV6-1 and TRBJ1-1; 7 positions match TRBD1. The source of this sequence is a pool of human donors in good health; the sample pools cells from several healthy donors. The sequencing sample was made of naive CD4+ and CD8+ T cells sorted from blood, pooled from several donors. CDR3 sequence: CASSDNRGITGEAFF. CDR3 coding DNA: TGTGCCAGCTCTGATAACAGGGGAATTACCGGTGAAGCTTTCTTT.